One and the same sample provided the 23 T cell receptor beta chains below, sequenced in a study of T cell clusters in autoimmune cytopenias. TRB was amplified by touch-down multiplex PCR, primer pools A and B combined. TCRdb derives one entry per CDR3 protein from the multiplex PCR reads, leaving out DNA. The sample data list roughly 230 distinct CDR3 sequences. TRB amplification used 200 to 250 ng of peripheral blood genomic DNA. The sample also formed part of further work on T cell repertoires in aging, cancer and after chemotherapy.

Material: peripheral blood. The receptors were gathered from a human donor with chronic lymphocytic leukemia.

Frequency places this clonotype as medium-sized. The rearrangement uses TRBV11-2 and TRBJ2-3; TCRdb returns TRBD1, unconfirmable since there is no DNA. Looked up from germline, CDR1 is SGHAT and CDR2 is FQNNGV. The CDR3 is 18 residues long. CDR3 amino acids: CASSFRRGGGSGVDTQYF.

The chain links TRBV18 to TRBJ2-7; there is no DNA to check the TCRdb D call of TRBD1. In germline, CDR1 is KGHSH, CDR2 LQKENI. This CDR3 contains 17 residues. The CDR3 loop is CASSPFSATGRAYEQYF.

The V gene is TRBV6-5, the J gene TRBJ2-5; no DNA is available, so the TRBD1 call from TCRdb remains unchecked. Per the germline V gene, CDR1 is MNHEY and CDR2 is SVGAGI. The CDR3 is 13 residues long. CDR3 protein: CASMRRGVETQYF.

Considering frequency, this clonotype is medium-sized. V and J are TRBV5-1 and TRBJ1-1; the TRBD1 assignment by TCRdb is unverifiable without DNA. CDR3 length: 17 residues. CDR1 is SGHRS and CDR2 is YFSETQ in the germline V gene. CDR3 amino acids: CASSLATGPNMNDEAFF. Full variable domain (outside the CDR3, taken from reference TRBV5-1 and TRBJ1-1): KAGVTQTPRYLIKTRGQQVTLSCSPISGHRSVSWYQQTPGQGLQFLFEYFSETQRNKGNFPGRFSGRQFSNSRSEMNVSTLELGDSALYLCASSLATGPNMNDEAFFGQGTRLTVV.

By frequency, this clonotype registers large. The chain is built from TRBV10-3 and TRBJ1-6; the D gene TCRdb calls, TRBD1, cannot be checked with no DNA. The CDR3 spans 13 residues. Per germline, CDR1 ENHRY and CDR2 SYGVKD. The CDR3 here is CAISAGHRPTLHF.

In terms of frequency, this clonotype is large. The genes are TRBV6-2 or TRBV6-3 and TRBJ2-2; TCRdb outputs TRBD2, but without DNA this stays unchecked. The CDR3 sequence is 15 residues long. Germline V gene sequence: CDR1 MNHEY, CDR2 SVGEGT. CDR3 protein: CASSYPGRDTGELFF.

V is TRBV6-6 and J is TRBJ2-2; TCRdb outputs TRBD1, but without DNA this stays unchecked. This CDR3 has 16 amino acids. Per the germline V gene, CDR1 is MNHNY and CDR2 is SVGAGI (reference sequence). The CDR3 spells CASSYILGGSGGELFF.

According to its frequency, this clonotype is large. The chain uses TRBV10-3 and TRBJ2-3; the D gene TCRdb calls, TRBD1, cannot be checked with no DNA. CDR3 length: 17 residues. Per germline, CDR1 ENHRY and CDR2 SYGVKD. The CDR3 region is CAISGHEPGPGPDTQYF.

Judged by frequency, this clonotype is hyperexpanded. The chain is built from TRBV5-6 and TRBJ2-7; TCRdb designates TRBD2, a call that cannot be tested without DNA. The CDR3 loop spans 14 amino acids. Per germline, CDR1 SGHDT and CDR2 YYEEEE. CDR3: CASSFGWTAGEQYF.

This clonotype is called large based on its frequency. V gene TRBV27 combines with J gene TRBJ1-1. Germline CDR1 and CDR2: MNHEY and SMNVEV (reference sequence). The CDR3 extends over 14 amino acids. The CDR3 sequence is CASSRSTEAPEAFF.

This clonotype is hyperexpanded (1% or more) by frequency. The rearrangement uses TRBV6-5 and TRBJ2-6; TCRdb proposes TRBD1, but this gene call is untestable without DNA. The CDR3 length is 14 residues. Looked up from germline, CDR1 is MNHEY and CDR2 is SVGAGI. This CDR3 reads CASSGTGEVNVLTF.

CDR3 amino acids: CSAATRGKYGYTF. The chain combines TRBV29-1 with TRBJ1-2; the TRBD1 assignment by TCRdb is unverifiable without DNA. The CDR3 loop spans 13 amino acids. Per the germline V gene, CDR1 is SQVTM and CDR2 is ANQGSEA.

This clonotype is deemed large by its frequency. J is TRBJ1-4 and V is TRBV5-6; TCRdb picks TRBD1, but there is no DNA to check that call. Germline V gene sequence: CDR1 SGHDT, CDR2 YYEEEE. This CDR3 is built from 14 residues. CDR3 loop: CASSFRDREEKLFF.

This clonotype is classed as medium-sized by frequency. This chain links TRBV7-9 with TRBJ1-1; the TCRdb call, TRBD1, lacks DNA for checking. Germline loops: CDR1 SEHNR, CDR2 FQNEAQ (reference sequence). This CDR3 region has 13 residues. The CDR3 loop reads CASRRGNPGEAFF. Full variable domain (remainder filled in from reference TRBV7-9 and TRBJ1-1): DTGVSQNPRHKITKRGQNVTFRCDPISEHNRLYWYRQTLGQGPEFLTYFQNEAQLEKSRLLSDRFSAERPKGSFSTLEIQRTEQGDSAMYLCASRRGNPGEAFFGQGTRLTVV.

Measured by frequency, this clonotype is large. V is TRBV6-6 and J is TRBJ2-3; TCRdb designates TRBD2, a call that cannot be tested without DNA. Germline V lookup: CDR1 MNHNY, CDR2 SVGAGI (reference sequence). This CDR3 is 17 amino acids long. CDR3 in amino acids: CASSHVRGPRFTDTQYF.

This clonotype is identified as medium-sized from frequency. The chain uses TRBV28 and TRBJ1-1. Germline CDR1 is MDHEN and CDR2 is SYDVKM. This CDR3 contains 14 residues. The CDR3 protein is CASSLEGSRTEAFF. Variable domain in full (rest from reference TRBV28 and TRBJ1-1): DVKVTQSSRYLVKRTGEKVFLECVQDMDHENMFWYRQDPGLGLRLIYFSYDVKMKEKGDIPEGYSVSREKKERFSLILESASTNQTSMYLCASSLEGSRTEAFFGQGTRLTVV.

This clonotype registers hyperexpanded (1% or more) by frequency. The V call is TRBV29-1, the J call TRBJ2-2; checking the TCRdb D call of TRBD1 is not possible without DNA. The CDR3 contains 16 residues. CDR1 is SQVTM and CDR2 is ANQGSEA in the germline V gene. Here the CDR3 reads CSVLDRGLSRTGELFF.

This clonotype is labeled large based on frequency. CDR3 protein: CSASLSGGSSYEQYF. The chain is built from TRBV20-1 and TRBJ2-7; TCRdb indicates TRBD1, and absent DNA this call remains unverified. Germline CDR1 DFQATT, CDR2 SNEGSKA (reference sequence). This CDR3 comprises 15 residues.

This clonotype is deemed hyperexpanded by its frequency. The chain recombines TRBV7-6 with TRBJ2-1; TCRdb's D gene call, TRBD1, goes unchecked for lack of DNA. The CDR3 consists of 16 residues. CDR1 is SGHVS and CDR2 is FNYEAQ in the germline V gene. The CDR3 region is CASSLGPDRAYNEQFF.

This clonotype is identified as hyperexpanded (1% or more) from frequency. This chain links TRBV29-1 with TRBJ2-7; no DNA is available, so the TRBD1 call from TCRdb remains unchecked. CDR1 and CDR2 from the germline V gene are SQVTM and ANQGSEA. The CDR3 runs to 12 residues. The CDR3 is CSVGGGPYEQYF.

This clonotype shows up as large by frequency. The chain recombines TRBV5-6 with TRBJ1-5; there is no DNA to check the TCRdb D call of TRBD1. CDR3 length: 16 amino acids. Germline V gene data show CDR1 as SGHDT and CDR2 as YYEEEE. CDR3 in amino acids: CASSLRGQADNQPQHF.

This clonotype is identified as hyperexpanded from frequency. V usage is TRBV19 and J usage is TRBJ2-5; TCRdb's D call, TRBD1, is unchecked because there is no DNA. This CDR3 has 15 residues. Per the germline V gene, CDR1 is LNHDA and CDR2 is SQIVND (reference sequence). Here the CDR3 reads CATGRVDRRQETQYF. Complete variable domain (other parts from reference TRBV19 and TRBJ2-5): DGGITQSPKYLFRKEGQNVTLSCEQNLNHDAMYWYRQDPGQGLRLIYYSQIVNDFQKGDIAEGYSVSREKKESFPLTVTSAQKNPTAFYLCATGRVDRRQETQYFGPGTRLLVL.

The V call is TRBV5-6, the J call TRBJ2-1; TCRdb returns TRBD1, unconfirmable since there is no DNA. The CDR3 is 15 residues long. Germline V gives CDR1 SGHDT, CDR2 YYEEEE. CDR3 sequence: CASSFRDRAYNEQFF.